The clone carrying this T cell receptor beta chain was seen more than once but under ten times. What it binds is not known. These data are taken from a study of T cell repertoires in cytomegalovirus infection. For the study at large: Well-studied HLA-B-restricted CMV epitopes were used in the study alongside recently identified HLA-C-restricted ones. The public TCR beta signatures pointed to both CMV infection and matching HLA type.

One entry per CDR3 protein results from TCRdb running MiXCR on the reads. The repertoire holds 570,000 or so distinct CDR3 sequences, with 35% to 50% as singletons. Whole-study results and caveats: Cumulative frequency of public TCR beta families picked out carriers of CMV plus the relevant HLA. The ex vivo response was dominated by HLA-C-restricted CMV-specific TCR beta clonotypes.

The V segment lost 2 bases and the J segment 8 bases; nucleotides outside the gene matches: 9. This CDR3 region has 15 residues. Germline V gene lookup returns CDR1 SGHTA and CDR2 FQGNSA. Material: cultured PBMCs, obtained from culture after CMV antigen stimulation. The V gene is TRBV7-2, the J gene TRBJ2-1; 7 bases align to TRBD2. This receptor was identified in a human donor in good health (CMV status not recorded). Some clones in this sample may be carry-over from other donors' samples. In DNA form, the CDR3 reads TGTGCCAGCAGCTTAAGATCAACTACTAGCGATGAGCAGTTCTTC. Translating it yields CASSLRSTTSDEQFF. Using reference TRBV7-2 and TRBJ2-1 for the parts outside the CDR3, the full variable domain is GAGVSQSPSNKVTEKGKDVELRCDPISGHTALYWYRQSLGQGLEFLIYFQGNSAPDKSGLPSDRFSAERTGGSVSTLTIQRTQQEDSAVYLCASSLRSTTSDEQFFGPGTRLTVL.